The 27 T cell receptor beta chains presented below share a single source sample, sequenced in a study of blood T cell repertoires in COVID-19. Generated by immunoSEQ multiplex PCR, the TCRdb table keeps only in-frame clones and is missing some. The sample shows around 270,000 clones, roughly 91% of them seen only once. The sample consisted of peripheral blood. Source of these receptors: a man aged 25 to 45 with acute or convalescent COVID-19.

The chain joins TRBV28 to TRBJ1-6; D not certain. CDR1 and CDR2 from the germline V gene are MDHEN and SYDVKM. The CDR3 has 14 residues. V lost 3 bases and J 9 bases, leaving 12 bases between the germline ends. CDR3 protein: CASSFEVESSPLHF. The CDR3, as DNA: TGTGCCAGCAGTTTTGAGGTAGAGAGTTCACCCCTCCACTTT.

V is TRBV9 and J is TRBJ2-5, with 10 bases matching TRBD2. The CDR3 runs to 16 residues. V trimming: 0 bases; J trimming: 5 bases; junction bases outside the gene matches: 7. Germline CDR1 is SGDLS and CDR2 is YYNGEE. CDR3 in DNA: TGTGCCAGCAGCGTAGAGGGACTAGCGTTGGGGGAGACCCAGTACTTC. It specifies CASSVEGLALGETQYF.

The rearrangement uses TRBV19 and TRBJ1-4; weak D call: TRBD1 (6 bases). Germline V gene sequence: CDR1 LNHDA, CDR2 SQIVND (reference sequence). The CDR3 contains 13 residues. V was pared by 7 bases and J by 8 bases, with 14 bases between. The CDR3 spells CASTARGGEKLFF. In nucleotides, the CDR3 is TGTGCCAGTACGGCCAGGGGTGGAGAAAAACTGTTTTTT.

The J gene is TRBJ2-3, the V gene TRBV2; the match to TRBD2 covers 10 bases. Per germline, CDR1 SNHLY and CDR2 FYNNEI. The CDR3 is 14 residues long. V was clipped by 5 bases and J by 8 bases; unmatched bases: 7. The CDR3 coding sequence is TGTGCCAGCAGTCTAGCGGGAGTCCGGGGTACGCAGTATTTT. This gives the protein CASSLAGVRGTQYF.

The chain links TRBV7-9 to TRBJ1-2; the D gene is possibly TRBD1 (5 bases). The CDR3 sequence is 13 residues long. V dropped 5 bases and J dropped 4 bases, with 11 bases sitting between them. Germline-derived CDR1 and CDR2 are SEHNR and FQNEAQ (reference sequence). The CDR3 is CASSPGHAYGYTF. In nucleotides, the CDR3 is TGTGCCAGCAGCCCAGGACATGCCTATGGCTACACCTTC. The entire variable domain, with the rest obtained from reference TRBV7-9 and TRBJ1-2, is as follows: DTGVSQNPRHKITKRGQNVTFRCDPISEHNRLYWYRQTLGQGPEFLTYFQNEAQLEKSRLLSDRFSAERPKGSFSTLEIQRTEQGDSAMYLCASSPGHAYGYTFGSGTRLTVV.

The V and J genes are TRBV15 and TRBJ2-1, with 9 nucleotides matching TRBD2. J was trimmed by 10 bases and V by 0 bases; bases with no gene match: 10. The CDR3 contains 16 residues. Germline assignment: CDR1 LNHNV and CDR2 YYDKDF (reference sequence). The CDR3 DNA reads TGTGCCACCAGCAGAGATCGATCGGGACTAGCTAAAGAGCAGTTCTTC. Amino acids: CATSRDRSGLAKEQFF.

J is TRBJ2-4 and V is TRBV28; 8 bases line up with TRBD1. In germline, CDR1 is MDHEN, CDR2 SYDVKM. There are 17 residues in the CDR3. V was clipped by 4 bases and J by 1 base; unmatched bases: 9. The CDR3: CASSSSTGGLAKNIQYF. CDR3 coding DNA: TGTGCCAGCAGTTCCTCAACAGGGGGGTTGGCCAAAAACATTCAGTACTTC.

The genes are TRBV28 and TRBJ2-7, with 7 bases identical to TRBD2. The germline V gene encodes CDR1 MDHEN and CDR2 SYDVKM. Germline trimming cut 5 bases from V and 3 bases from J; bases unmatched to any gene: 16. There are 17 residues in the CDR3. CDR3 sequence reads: CASSPGRGFLLYYEQYF. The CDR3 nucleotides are TGTGCCAGCAGTCCAGGGAGGGGATTTCTACTCTACTACGAGCAGTACTTC.

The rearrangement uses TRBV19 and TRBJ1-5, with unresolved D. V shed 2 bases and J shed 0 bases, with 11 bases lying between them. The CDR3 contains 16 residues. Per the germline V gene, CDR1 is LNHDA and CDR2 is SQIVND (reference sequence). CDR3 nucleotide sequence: TGTGCCAGTAGTATAATGGGCGCGTCTAGCAATCAGCCCCAGCATTTT. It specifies CASSIMGASSNQPQHF.

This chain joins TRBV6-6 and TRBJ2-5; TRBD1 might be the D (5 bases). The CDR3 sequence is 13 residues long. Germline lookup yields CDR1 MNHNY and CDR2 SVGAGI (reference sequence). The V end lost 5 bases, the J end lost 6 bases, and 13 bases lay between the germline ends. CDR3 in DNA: TGTGCCAGCAGTGGCAGGGTTTGGAAGACCCAGTACTTC. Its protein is CASSGRVWKTQYF.

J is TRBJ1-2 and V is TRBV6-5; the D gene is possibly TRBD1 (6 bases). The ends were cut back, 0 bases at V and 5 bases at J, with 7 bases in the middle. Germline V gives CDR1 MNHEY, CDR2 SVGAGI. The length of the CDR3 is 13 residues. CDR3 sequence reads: CASSYSDSYGYTF. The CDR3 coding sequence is TGTGCCAGCAGTTACTCGGACAGTTATGGCTACACCTTC.

CDR3 sequence: CSVVLSSGNTIYF. Here the CDR3 DNA reads TGCAGCGTTGTGCTGAGCTCTGGAAACACCATATATTTT. The V call is TRBV29-1, the J call TRBJ1-3, with no clear D. V shed 4 bases and J shed 0 bases, with 7 bases lying between them. Germline V gives CDR1 SQVTM, CDR2 ANQGSEA. The CDR3 length is 13 residues.

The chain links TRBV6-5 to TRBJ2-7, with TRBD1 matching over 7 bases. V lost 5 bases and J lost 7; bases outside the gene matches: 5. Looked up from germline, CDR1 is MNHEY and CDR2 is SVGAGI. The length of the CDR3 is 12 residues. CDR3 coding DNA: TGTGCCAGCAGTACCAACAGGGGAGAGCAGTACTTC. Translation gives CASSTNRGEQYF.

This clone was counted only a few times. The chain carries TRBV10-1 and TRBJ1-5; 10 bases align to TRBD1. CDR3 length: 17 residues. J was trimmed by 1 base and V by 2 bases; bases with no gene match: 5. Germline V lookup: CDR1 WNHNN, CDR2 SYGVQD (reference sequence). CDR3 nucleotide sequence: TGCGCCAGCAGTGAGGAGGGACAGGGGCTAAGCAATCAGCCCCAGCATTTT. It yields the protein CASSEEGQGLSNQPQHF.

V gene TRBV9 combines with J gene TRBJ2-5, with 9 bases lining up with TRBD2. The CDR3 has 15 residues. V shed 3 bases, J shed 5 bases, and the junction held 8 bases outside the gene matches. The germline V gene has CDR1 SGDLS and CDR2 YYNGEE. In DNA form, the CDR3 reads TGTGCCAGCAGCGAAGGACTAGCGTCCTTGGAGACCCAGTACTTC. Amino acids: CASSEGLASLETQYF.

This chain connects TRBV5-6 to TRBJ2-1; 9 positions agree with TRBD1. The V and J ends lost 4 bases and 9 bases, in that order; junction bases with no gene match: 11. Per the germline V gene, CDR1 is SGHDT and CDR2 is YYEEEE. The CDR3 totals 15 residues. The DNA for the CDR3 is TGTGCCAGCAGCGGGAGGACAGGGGTTTACGGTGAGCAGTTCTTC. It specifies CASSGRTGVYGEQFF.

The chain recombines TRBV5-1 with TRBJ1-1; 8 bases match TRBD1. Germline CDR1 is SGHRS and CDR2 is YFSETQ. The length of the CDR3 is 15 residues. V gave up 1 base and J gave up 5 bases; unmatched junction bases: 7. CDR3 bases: TGCGCCAGCAGCTTGACCACAGGGGGGCGGACTGAAGCTTTCTTT. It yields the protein CASSLTTGGRTEAFF.

The CDR3 sequence: CASSQAPGPETQYF. DNA of the CDR3: TGCGCCAGCAGCCAAGCCCCAGGCCCCGAGACCCAGTACTTC. The rearrangement joins TRBV4-1 to TRBJ2-5; D uncertain. The CDR3 loop spans 14 amino acids. The V end was cut by 1 base, the J end by 5 bases, with 11 bases between. CDR1 and CDR2 (germline): MGHRA, YSYEKL.

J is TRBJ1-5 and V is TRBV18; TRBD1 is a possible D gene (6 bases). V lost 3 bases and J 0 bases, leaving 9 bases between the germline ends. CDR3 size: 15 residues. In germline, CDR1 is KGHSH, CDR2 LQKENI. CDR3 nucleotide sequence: TGTGCCAGCTCACCTCCAGGGGCTAGCAATCAGCCCCAGCATTTT. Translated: CASSPPGASNQPQHF.

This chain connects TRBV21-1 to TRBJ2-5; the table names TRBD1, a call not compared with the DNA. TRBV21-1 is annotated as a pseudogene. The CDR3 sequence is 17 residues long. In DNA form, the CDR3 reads TGTGCCAGCAGCAACCGTGGGCAGGGGCGGTTCAGAAAGACCCAGTACTTC. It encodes CASSNRGQGRFRKTQYF.

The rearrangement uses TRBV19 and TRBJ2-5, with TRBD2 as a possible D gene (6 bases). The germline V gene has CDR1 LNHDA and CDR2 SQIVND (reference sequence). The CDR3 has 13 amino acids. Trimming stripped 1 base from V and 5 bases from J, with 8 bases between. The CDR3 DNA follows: TGTGCCAGTAGTATAGCGGGGGTGGAGACCCAGTACTTC. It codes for CASSIAGVETQYF.

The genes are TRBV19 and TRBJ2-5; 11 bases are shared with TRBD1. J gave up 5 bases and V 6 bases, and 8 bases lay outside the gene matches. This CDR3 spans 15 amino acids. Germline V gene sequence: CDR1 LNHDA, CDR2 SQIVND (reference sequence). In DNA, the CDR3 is TGTGCCAGTAGCGCGGGACAGGGGGTCCGGGAGACCCAGTACTTC. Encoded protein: CASSAGQGVRETQYF.

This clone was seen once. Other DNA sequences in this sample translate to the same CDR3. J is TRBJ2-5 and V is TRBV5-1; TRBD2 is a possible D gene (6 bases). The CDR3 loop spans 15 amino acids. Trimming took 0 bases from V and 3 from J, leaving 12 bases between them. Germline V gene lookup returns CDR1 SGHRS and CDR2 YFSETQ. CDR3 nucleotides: TGCGCCAGCAGCTTGGATGGTAGCGGCGAAGAGACCCAGTACTTC. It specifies CASSLDGSGEETQYF.

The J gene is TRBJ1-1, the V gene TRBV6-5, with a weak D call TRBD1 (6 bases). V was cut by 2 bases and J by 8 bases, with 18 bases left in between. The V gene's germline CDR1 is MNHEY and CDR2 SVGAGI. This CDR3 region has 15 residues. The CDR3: CASSYRQVLVREAFF. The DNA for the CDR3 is TGTGCCAGCAGTTACAGACAGGTATTGGTCAGAGAAGCTTTCTTT.

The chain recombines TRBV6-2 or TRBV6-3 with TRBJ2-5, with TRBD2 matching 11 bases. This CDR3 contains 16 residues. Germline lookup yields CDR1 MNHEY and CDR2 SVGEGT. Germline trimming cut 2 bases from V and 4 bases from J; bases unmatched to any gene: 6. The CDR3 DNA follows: TGTGCCAGCAGTTACCGAACTAGCGGGGGAAGAGAGACCCAGTACTTC. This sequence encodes CASSYRTSGGRETQYF.

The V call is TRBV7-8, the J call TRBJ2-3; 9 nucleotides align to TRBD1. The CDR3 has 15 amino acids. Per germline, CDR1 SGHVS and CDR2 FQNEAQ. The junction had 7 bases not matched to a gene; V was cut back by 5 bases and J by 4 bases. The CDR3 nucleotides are TGTGCCAGCAGCGCTGGGGGACAGGGTGCAGATACGCAGTATTTT. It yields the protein CASSAGGQGADTQYF.

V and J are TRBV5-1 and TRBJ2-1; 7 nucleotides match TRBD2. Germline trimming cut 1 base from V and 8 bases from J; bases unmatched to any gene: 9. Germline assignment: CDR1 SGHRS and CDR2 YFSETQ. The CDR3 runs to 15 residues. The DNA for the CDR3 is TGCGCCAGCAGCTTGTTGGGAGGGGATTGGCATGAGCAGTTCTTC. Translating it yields CASSLLGGDWHEQFF.